The present entry profiles one T cell receptor (beta chain) with its context. It has no known antigen specificity. No quality values exist for individual bases; no much larger clone is one base distant. To estimate absolute template abundance from read counts, synthetic TCR analog templates were spiked into each PCR. TCRbeta CDR3 regions were amplified from genomic DNA with bias-controlled V and J gene primers using the immunoSEQ assay. Sequencing of rearranged TCRbeta segments was performed at approximately 20X coverage. The paper's data handling went like this. Clustering was used to correct sequencing errors, and CDR3s were annotated against IMGT to assign V, D and J genes. Only productive TCRbeta rearrangements were used in downstream analyses, excluding out-of-frame or stop-codon sequences. Clonality was computed as one minus Shannon entropy normalized by the log of the number of unique productive sequences. Fisher's exact test with Benjamini-Hochberg correction, at a threshold of adjusted p below 0.01, was used to find clones that differed between time points or between blood and tumor. This immuneACCESS table, as held by TCRdb, lists in-frame sequences with V and J called but not all clones. Of the missing ones, under half trace to an unresolved V gene in checked studies; the others have no known cause. V, J and clone size reflect that table, while D and trimming were determined from the DNA. The sample records about 130,000 clones, 86% of which are singletons. 2.4% of the sample comes from the top ten.

This specimen comes from a study of PD-L1 blockade in urothelial cancer (dated by TCRdb to 2015 to 2018). With regard to the full study: Every patient began therapy in about 2014 and was given atezolizumab 1,200 mg intravenously every 3 weeks. In the same patients, pretreatment tumors underwent whole exome sequencing and RNA sequencing in addition to TCR sequencing. Patients had an ECOG performance status of 0 or 1 and had received between 0 and 3 prior chemotherapy regimens. Eight to ten patients achieved durable clinical benefit and about 19 did not. Under 30 patients had pretreatment blood TCR-seq, roughly 25 had at least one posttreatment blood collection, and roughly 25 had tumor TCR-seq. Durable clinical benefit meant progression-free survival longer than 6 months, and TCR features were also tested against progression-free and overall survival. The study, an exploratory multi-omic analysis, examined somatic, immune and clinical correlates of response to PD-L1 blockade with atezolizumab in urothelial cancer. Blood samples were analyzed at two time points: 3 weeks after treatment start (second dose) and 6 weeks after treatment start. About nine tenths of the roughly 29 patients were identified as males with urothelial cancer of bladder origin, and a prior smoking history was reported by 18 of 29 patients. Blood samples gave a median of about 130,000 T cells and tens of thousands of unique TCRs, with a median clonality of around 0.08. Pretreatment tumor samples and matched peripheral blood, collected serially before and after atezolizumab treatment, underwent TCR sequencing.

The sample's time point label, decoded: peripheral blood 6 weeks after treatment start. The cohort comprised around 30 patients with locally advanced or metastatic urothelial carcinoma treated at Memorial Sloan Kettering on a trial protocol. Peripheral blood mononuclear cells were collected from each patient pretreatment and during treatment, giving between 1 and 8 total time points per patient. The Qiagen DNeasy Blood extraction kit was used to purify genomic DNA from total PBMCs and tumor samples. Collected pretreatment and during treatment, PBMCs were isolated and stored as previously described. As encoded in the germline V gene, CDR1 is MNHNS while CDR2 is SASEGT. The CDR3, cysteine through phenylalanine, is 14 amino acids long. Only the CDR3 part of the read is kept: 42 bases, read in frame from the first base. Between the V and J ends, shortened by 2 bases and 2 bases respectively, the junction contains 9 bases.

The paper's findings and limits, for the study overall: Improved progression-free and overall survival was associated with having pretreatment peripheral blood TCR clonality below the median. Greater expansion of tumor-associated TCR clones in peripheral blood 3 weeks after the start of treatment was observed in patients with durable benefit (n ≈ 22, p = 0.022). Because the sample size was small (n ≈ 31) and many exploratory analyses were performed, the results are intended to be hypothesis-generating.

This chain is built from TRBV6-1 and TRBJ2-5, with the D gene not clear enough to name. The source was PBMCs, collected around atezolizumab (anti-PD-L1) treatment. This TCR was sampled from a man aged 50 to 59 with urothelial cancer. CDR3 sequence: CASSESTDQETQYF. The nucleotides are TGTGCCAGCAGTGAATCTACAGATCAAGAGACCCAGTACTTC.